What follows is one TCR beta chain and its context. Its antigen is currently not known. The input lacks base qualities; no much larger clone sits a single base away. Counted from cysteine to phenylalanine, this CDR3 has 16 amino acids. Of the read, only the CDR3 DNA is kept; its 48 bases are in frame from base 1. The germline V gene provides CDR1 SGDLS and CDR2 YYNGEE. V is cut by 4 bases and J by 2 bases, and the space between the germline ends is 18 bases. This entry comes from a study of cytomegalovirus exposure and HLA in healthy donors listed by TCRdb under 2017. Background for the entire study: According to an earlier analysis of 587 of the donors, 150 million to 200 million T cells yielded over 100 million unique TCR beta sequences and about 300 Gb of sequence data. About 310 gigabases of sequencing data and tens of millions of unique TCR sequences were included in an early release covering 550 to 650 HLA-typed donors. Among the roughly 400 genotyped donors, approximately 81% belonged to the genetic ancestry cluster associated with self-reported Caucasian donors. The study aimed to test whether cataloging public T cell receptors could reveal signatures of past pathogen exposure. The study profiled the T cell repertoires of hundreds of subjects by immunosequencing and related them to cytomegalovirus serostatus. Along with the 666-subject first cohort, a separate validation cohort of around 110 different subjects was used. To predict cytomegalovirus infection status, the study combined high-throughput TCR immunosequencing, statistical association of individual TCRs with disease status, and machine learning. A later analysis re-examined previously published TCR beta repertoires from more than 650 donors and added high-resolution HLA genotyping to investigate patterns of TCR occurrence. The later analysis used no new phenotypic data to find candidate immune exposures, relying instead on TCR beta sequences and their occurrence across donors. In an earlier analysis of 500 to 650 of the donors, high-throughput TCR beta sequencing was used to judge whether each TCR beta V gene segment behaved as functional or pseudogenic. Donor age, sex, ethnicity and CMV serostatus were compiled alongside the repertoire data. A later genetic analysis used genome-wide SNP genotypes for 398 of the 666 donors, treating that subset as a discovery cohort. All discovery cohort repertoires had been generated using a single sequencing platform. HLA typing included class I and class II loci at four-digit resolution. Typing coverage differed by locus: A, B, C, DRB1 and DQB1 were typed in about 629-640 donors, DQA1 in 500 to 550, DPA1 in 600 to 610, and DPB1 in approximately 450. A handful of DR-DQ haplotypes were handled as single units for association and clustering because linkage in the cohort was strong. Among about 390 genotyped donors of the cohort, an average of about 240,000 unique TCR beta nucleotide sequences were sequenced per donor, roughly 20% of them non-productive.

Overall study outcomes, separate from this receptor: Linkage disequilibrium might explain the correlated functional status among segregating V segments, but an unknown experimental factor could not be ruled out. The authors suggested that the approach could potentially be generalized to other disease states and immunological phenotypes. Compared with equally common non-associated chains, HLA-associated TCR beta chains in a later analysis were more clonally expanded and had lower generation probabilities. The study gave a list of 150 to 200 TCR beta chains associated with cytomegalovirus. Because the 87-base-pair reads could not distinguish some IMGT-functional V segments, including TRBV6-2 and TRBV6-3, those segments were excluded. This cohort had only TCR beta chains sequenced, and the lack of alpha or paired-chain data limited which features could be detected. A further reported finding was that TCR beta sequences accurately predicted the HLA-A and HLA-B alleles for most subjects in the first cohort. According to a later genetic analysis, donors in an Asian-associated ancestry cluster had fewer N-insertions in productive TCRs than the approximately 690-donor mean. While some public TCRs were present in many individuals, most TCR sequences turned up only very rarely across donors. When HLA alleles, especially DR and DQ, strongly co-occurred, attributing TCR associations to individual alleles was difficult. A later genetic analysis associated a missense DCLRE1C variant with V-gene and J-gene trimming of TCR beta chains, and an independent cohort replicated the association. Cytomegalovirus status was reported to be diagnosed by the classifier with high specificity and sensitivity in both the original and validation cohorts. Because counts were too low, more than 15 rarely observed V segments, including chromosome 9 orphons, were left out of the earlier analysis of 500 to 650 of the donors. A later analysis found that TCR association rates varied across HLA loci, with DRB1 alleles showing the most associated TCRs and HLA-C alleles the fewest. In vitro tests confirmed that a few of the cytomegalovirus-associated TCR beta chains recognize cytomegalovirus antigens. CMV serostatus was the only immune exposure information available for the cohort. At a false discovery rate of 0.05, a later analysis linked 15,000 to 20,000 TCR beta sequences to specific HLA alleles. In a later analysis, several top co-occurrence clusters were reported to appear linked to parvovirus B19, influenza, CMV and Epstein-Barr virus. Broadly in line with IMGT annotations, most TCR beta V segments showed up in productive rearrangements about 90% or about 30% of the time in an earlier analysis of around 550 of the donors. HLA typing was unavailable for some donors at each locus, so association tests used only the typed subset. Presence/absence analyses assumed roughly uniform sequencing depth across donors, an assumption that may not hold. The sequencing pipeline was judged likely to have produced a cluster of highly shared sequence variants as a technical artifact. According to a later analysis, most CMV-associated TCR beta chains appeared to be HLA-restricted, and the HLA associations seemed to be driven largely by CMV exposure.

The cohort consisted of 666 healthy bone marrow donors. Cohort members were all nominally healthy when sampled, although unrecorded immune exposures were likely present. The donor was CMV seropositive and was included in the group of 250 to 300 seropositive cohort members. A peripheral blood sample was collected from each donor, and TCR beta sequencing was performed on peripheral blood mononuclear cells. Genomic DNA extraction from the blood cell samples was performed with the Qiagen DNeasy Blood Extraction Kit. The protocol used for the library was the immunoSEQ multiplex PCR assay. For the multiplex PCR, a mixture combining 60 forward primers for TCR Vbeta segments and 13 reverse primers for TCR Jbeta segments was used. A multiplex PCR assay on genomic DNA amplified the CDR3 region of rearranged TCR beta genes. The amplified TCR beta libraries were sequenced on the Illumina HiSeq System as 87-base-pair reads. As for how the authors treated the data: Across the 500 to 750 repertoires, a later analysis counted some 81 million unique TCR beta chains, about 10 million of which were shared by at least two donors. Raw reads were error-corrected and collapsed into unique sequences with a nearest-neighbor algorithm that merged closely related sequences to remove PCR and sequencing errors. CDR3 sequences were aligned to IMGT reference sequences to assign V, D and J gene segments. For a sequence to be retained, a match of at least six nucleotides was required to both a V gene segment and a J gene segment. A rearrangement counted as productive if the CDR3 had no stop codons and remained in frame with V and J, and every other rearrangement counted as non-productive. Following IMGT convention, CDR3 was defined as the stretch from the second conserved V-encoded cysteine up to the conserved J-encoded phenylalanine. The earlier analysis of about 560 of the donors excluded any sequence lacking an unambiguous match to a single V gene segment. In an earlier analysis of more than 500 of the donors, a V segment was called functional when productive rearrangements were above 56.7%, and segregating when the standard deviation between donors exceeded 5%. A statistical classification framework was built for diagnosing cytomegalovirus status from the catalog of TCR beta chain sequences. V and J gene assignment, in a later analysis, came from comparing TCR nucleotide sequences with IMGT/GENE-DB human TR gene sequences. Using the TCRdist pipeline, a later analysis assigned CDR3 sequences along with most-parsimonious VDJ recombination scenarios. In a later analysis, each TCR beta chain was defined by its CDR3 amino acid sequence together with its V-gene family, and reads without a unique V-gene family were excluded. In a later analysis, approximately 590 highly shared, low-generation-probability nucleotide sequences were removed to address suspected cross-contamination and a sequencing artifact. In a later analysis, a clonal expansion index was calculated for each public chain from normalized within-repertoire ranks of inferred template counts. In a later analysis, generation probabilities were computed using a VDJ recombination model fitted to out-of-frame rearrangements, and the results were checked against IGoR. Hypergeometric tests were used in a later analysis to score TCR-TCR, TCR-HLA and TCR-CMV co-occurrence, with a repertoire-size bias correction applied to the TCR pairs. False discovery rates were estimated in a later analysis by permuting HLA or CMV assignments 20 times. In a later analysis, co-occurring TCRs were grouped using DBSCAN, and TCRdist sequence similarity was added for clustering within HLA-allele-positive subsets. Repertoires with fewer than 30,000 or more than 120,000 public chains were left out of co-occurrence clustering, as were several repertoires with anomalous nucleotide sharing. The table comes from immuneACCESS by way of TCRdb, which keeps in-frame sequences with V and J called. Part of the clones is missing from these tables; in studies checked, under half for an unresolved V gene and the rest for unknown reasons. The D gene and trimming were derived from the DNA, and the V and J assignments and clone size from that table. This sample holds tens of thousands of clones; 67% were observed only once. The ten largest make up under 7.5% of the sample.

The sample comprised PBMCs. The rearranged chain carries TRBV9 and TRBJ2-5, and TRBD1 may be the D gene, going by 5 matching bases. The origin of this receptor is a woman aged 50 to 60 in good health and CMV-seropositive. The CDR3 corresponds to CASSPQGRPLQETQYF. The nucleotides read TGTGCCAGCAGCCCCCAGGGTAGACCGCTACAAGAGACCCAGTACTTC.